This TCR beta chain comes out of a study of radiotherapy plus CTLA-4 blockade in lung cancer. Study details: Around 19% of enrolled patients responded objectively, and roughly 30% had disease control.

The CDR3 is 15 residues long. Trimming cost V 4 bases and J 1 base, with 10 bases left between them. In germline, CDR1 is SNHLY, CDR2 FYNNEI. Patients had chemo-refractory metastatic non-small-cell lung cancer and received focal radiation plus CTLA-4 blockade that used ipilimumab. Findings and limits, study-wide: TCR clones from tumors expanded in blood after radiotherapy plus ipilimumab. Early blood T cell clone dynamics reportedly forecast response best, with interferon-beta.

Remarks on this clone: Antigen unknown.

Method: immunoSEQ multiplex PCR; TCRdb's copy keeps in-frame clones and lacks some. This table has about 88,000 clones, around 72% appearing once. V and J are TRBV2 and TRBJ1-4, with D maybe TRBD1 (5 bases). The TCR was taken from a human donor with non-small cell lung cancer that progressed on radiotherapy plus ipilimumab. The sample consisted of peripheral blood, taken from a patient treated with radiotherapy plus ipilimumab. The CDR3 loop is CASSASTETNEKLFF. CDR3 nucleotide sequence: TGTGCCAGCAGTGCATCGACAGAAACTAATGAAAAACTGTTTTTT.